The rows below give T cell receptor beta chains drawn from one sample of a study of blood T cell repertoires in COVID-19. TCRdb's table, derived via immunoSEQ multiplex PCR, lists solely in-frame clones and lacks some. The repertoire holds around 340,000 clones, with roughly 90% as singletons. The sequencing sample was made of peripheral blood. Every receptor here comes from a woman aged 55-69 years with COVID-19, enrolled during active disease. Each CDR3 is given with its conserved first and last residue. Fields, in order: V gene, clone size, D gene, J gene, CDR3 protein, CDR3 DNA. The D gene is left open where the match is weak. Expanded clones are given a class, and other clones once, few, many or no size at all.

V: TRBV15
size: NA
D: TRBD1
J: TRBJ2-7
CDR3: CATSSGQGEPYEQYF
DNA: TGTGCCACCAGCAGCGGACAGGGAGAACCCTACGAGCAGTACTTC

V: TRBV6-1
size: NA
D: NA
J: TRBJ2-7
CDR3: CASSDRGGWVYEQYF
DNA: TGTGCCAGCAGTGATAGGGGGGGCTGGGTCTACGAGCAGTACTTC

V: TRBV14
size: NA
D: NA
J: TRBJ1-1
CDR3: CASSPTGAWITEAFF
DNA: TGTGCCAGCAGCCCCACTGGGGCGTGGATCACTGAAGCTTTCTTT

V: TRBV6-4
size: NA
D: TRBD2
J: TRBJ2-1
CDR3: CASSAGGSYNEQFF
DNA: TGTGCCAGCAGTGCGGGGGGCTCCTACAATGAGCAGTTCTTC

V: TRBV6-5
size: NA
D: NA
J: TRBJ2-7
CDR3: CASKGDSYEQYF
DNA: TGTGCCAGCAAAGGGGACTCCTACGAGCAGTACTTC

V: TRBV28
size: NA
D: NA
J: TRBJ1-2
CDR3: CASTPTANYGYTF
DNA: TGTGCCAGCACCCCCACAGCTAACTATGGCTACACCTTC

V: TRBV4-1
size: NA
D: TRBD2
J: TRBJ2-3
CDR3: CASSHYSGGTDTQYF
DNA: TGCGCCAGCAGCCACTATAGCGGGGGAACAGATACGCAGTATTTT

V: TRBV7-6
size: few
D: NA
J: TRBJ1-2
CDR3: CASSLVSEDSACGYTF
DNA: TGTGCCAGCAGCTTAGTGTCTGAGGACAGTGCCTGTGGCTACACCTTC

V: TRBV2
size: NA
D: TRBD1
J: TRBJ1-1
CDR3: CASSEGGQGAAFF
DNA: TGTGCCAGCAGTGAAGGGGGACAGGGTGCAGCTTTCTTT

V: TRBV21-1
size: few
D: NA
J: TRBJ1-1
CDR3: CASSETGTGYTEAFF
DNA: TGTGCCAGCAGCGAGACCGGGACAGGGTACACTGAAGCTTTCTTT

V: TRBV2
size: NA
D: NA
J: TRBJ1-1
CDR3: CASAGRAGLSTEAFF
DNA: TGTGCCAGCGCGGGACGGGCGGGTCTAAGCACTGAAGCTTTCTTT

V: TRBV3-1/TRBV3-2
size: NA
D: TRBD2
J: TRBJ2-2
CDR3: CASSQERLAGSNTGELFF
DNA: TGTGCCAGCAGCCAAGAGAGGCTAGCGGGGTCGAACACCGGGGAGCTGTTTTTT

V: TRBV19
size: NA
D: NA
J: TRBJ1-2
CDR3: CASSIVREVYGYTF
DNA: TGTGCCAGTAGTATAGTCCGGGAAGTCTATGGCTACACCTTC

V: TRBV3-1/TRBV3-2
size: NA
D: TRBD2
J: TRBJ2-7
CDR3: CASSRRSRASGGYEQYF
DNA: TGTGCCAGCAGCCGCCGCTCGAGGGCTAGCGGGGGGTACGAGCAGTACTTC

V: TRBV7-9
size: NA
D: NA
J: TRBJ2-1
CDR3: CASSLGITGNEQFF
DNA: TGTGCCAGCAGCTTAGGCATTACAGGGAATGAGCAGTTCTTC

V: TRBV6-5
size: NA
D: NA
J: TRBJ2-2
CDR3: CASSYSPGRSGELFF
DNA: TGTGCCAGCAGTTACTCACCGGGGAGGTCCGGGGAGCTGTTTTTT

V: TRBV10-1
size: NA
D: NA
J: TRBJ1-1
CDR3: CASRAELNTEAFF
DNA: TGCGCCAGCAGGGCAGAACTGAACACTGAAGCTTTCTTT

V: TRBV7-6
size: NA
D: NA
J: TRBJ1-4
CDR3: CASSLDSATNEKLFF
DNA: TGTGCCAGCAGCTTGGACAGCGCAACTAATGAAAAACTGTTTTTT

V: TRBV6-1
size: few
D: NA
J: TRBJ1-2
CDR3: CASSEDFTIDNYGYTF
DNA: TGTGCCAGCAGTGAAGATTTCACGATAGATAACTATGGCTACACCTTC

V: TRBV7-2
size: NA
D: NA
J: TRBJ2-7
CDR3: CASSLAPGSYEQYF
DNA: TGTGCCAGCAGCTTAGCGCCGGGTTCCTACGAGCAGTACTTC

V: TRBV6-1
size: NA
D: TRBD1
J: TRBJ1-2
CDR3: CASSARDLQGANGYTF
DNA: TGTGCCAGCAGTGCAAGAGATCTACAGGGGGCTAACGGCTACACCTTC

V: TRBV5-1
size: few
D: NA
J: TRBJ1-1
CDR3: CASSDIAGANTEAFF
DNA: TGCGCCAGCAGCGACATTGCAGGGGCGAACACTGAAGCTTTCTTT

V: TRBV5-1
size: NA
D: NA
J: TRBJ1-2
CDR3: CASSPGRGRNYGYTF
DNA: TGCGCCAGCAGTCCCGGCAGGGGCCGTAACTATGGCTACACCTTC

V: TRBV2
size: few
D: TRBD1
J: TRBJ1-2
CDR3: CASSHISGQGGGYTF
DNA: TGTGCCAGCAGCCATATCTCGGGACAGGGGGGTGGCTACACCTTC

V: TRBV9
size: once
D: NA
J: TRBJ1-4
CDR3: CASSVGGGSTNEKLFF
DNA: TGTGCCAGCAGCGTAGGAGGGGGATCAACTAATGAAAAACTGTTTTTT

V: TRBV5-6
size: NA
D: TRBD2
J: TRBJ2-1
CDR3: CASSLVGLAGGNNEQFF
DNA: TGTGCCAGCAGCTTGGTCGGGTTAGCGGGGGGGAACAATGAGCAGTTCTTC

V: TRBV9
size: NA
D: NA
J: TRBJ2-3
CDR3: CASSPLGDSMQDTQYF
DNA: TGTGCCAGCAGCCCCCTGGGGGACTCTATGCAAGATACGCAGTATTTT

V: TRBV15
size: NA
D: NA
J: TRBJ1-1
CDR3: CATSRDPEGRTEAFF
DNA: TGTGCCACCAGCAGAGATCCGGAGGGCCGGACTGAAGCTTTCTTT

V: TRBV19
size: NA
D: NA
J: TRBJ2-2
CDR3: CASSIGRGKNTGELFF
DNA: TGTGCCAGTAGTATAGGTCGGGGGAAGAACACCGGGGAGCTGTTTTTT

V: TRBV4-2
size: NA
D: TRBD1
J: TRBJ2-1
CDR3: CASSLRRGQGGGNEQFF
DNA: TGTGCCAGCAGCCTCAGAAGGGGACAGGGTGGTGGCAATGAGCAGTTCTTC

V: TRBV6-5
size: NA
D: TRBD1
J: TRBJ2-7
CDR3: CASSYATGERAYEQYF
DNA: TGTGCCAGCAGTTACGCGACAGGGGAGCGAGCCTACGAGCAGTACTTC

V: TRBV24-1
size: NA
D: TRBD1
J: TRBJ2-5
CDR3: CATSEAGTGGYETQYF
DNA: TGTGCCACCAGTGAGGCCGGGACAGGGGGCTACGAGACCCAGTACTTC

V: TRBV5-1
size: NA
D: TRBD1
J: TRBJ2-4
CDR3: CASSLDGRGLAKNIQYF
DNA: TGCGCCAGCAGCTTGGATGGCAGGGGGCTAGCCAAAAACATTCAGTACTTC

V: TRBV27
size: NA
D: NA
J: TRBJ1-4
CDR3: CASRRGGPNEKLFF
DNA: TGTGCCAGCAGGCGGGGAGGCCCAAATGAAAAACTGTTTTTT

V: TRBV6-5
size: NA
D: NA
J: TRBJ1-1
CDR3: CASSYNWGQFEAFF
DNA: TGTGCCAGCAGTTACAACTGGGGGCAGTTTGAAGCTTTCTTT

V: TRBV6-5
size: NA
D: TRBD1
J: TRBJ1-1
CDR3: CASSPRDRYTEAFF
DNA: TGTGCCAGCAGTCCCCGGGACAGATACACTGAAGCTTTCTTT

V: TRBV7-9
size: NA
D: NA
J: TRBJ1-1
CDR3: CASSLAPTGYGRNTEAFF
DNA: TGTGCCAGCAGCTTAGCCCCGACAGGCTACGGGCGGAACACTGAAGCTTTCTTT

V: TRBV4-1
size: NA
D: TRBD1
J: TRBJ1-3
CDR3: CASSPDRVTSGNTIYF
DNA: TGCGCCAGCAGCCCCGACAGGGTGACCTCTGGAAACACCATATATTTT

V: TRBV12-3/TRBV12-4
size: NA
D: TRBD1
J: TRBJ1-1
CDR3: CASTPRTGEAFF
DNA: TGTGCCAGCACCCCACGGACAGGGGAAGCTTTCTTT

V: TRBV2
size: NA
D: TRBD1
J: TRBJ1-2
CDR3: CASREDRHSYGYTF
DNA: TGTGCCAGCAGGGAGGACAGGCACAGCTATGGCTACACCTTC

V: TRBV28
size: NA
D: TRBD1
J: TRBJ1-4
CDR3: CASSPPGTEGEKLFF
DNA: TGTGCCAGCAGTCCCCCCGGGACAGAAGGGGAAAAACTGTTTTTT

V: TRBV28
size: NA
D: NA
J: TRBJ1-1
CDR3: CASRRTLNTEAFF
DNA: TGTGCCAGCAGGCGTACTTTGAACACTGAAGCTTTCTTT

V: TRBV29-1
size: once
D: TRBD1
J: TRBJ1-2
CDR3: CSVLSRTGQGYGYTF
DNA: TGCAGCGTCCTCTCCAGGACAGGGCAGGGCTATGGCTACACCTTC

V: TRBV5-1
size: NA
D: TRBD1
J: TRBJ1-4
CDR3: CASSWDRGQAGEKLFF
DNA: TGCGCCAGCAGCTGGGACAGGGGACAGGCGGGTGAAAAACTGTTTTTT

V: TRBV10-1
size: NA
D: TRBD1
J: TRBJ2-7
CDR3: CARTARTGTVPHVYEQYF
DNA: TGCGCCAGGACAGCCCGTACCGGGACAGTCCCCCATGTCTACGAGCAGTACTTC

V: TRBV20-1
size: NA
D: TRBD1
J: TRBJ1-2
CDR3: CSASPGQGGYTF
DNA: TGCAGTGCTAGTCCGGGACAGGGTGGCTACACCTTC

V: TRBV29-1
size: NA
D: NA
J: TRBJ1-1
CDR3: CSVWKERAEAFF
DNA: TGCAGCGTATGGAAGGAGAGGGCTGAAGCTTTCTTT

V: TRBV7-7
size: once
D: TRBD1
J: TRBJ2-7
CDR3: CASSLTVDRRHEQYF
DNA: TGTGCTAGCAGCTTAACAGTGGACAGGCGCCACGAGCAGTACTTC

V: TRBV5-4
size: NA
D: NA
J: TRBJ2-7
CDR3: CASSLRGTYEQYF
DNA: TGTGCCAGCAGCTTGCGGGGGACCTACGAGCAGTACTTC

V: TRBV6-4
size: NA
D: NA
J: TRBJ1-1
CDR3: CASSDSRSRLPMNTEAFF
DNA: TGTGCCAGCAGTGACTCAAGGTCCAGGTTACCGATGAACACTGAAGCTTTCTTT

V: TRBV6-5
size: NA
D: TRBD1
J: TRBJ1-2
CDR3: CASSSRGPNYGYTF
DNA: TGTGCCAGCAGTTCCAGGGGGCCTAACTATGGCTACACCTTC

V: TRBV27
size: once
D: TRBD2
J: TRBJ2-1
CDR3: CASSKPSGGIYNEQFF
DNA: TGTGCCAGCAGTAAACCTAGCGGGGGGATCTACAATGAGCAGTTCTTC

V: TRBV6-1
size: NA
D: NA
J: TRBJ1-5
CDR3: CASSENTAPNQPQHF
DNA: TGTGCCAGCAGTGAAAACACAGCACCAAATCAGCCCCAGCATTTT

V: TRBV6-5
size: NA
D: NA
J: TRBJ1-1
CDR3: CASSYPENTEAFF
DNA: TGTGCCAGCAGTTATCCAGAGAACACTGAAGCTTTCTTT

V: TRBV7-9
size: NA
D: NA
J: TRBJ2-1
CDR3: CASSLLLQGTDNNEQFF
DNA: TGTGCCAGCAGCTTACTCCTACAGGGAACGGACAACAATGAGCAGTTCTTC

V: TRBV10-2
size: many
D: TRBD1
J: TRBJ1-2
CDR3: CASSETGTGLNYGYTF
DNA: TGCGCCAGCAGTGAGACCGGGACAGGGCTTAACTATGGCTACACCTTC

V: TRBV2
size: NA
D: TRBD1
J: TRBJ1-6
CDR3: CASSGIIRTGSPLHF
DNA: TGTGCCAGCAGTGGGATTATACGGACAGGGTCACCCCTCCACTTT